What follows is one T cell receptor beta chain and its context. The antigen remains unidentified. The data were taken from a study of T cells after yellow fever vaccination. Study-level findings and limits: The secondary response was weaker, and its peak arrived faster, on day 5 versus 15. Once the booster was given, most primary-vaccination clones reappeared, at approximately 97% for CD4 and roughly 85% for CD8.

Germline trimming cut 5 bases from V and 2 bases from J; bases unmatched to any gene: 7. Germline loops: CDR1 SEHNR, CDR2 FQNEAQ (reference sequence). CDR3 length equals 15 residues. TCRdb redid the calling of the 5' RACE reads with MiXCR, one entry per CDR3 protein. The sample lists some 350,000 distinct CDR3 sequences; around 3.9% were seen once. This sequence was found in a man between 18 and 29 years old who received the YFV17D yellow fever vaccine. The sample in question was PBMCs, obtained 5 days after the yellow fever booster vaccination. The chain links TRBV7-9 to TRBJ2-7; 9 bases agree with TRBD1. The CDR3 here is CASSRSGTGPYEQYF. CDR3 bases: TGTGCCAGCAGCCGATCCGGGACAGGGCCCTACGAGCAGTACTTC.